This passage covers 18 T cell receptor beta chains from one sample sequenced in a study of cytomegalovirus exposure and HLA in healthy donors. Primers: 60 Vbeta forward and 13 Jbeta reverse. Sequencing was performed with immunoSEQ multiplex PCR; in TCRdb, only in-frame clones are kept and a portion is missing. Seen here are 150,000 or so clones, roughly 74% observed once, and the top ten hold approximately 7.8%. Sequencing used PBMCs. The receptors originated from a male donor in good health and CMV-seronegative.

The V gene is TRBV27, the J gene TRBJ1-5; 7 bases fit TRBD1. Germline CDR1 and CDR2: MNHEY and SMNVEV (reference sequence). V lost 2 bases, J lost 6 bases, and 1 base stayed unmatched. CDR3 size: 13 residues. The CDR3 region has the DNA TGTGCCAGCAGTTTAAACAGGGGTCAGCCCCAGCATTTT. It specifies CASSLNRGQPQHF.

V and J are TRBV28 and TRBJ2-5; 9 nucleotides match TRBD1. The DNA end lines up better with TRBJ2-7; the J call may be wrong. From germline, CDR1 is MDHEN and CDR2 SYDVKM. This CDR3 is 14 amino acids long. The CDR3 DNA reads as TGTGCCAGCAGCCCGGGACAGGGCTCCTACGAGCAGTACTTC. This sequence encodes CASSPGQGSYEQYF.

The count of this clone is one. The CDR3 nucleotides are TGCGCCAGCAGCCAAGATTCGGGAATCTCGGAAAAACTGTTTTTT. This translates into CASSQDSGISEKLFF. The rearrangement joins TRBV4-1 to TRBJ1-4, with D unresolved. The length of the CDR3 is 15 residues. Trimming cost V 0 bases and J 8 bases, with 13 bases left between them. Germline CDR1 MGHRA, CDR2 YSYEKL.

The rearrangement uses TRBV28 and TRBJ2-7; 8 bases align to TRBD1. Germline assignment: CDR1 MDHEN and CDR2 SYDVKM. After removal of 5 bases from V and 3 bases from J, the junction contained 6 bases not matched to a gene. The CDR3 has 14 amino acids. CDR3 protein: CASSPRQGYYEQYF. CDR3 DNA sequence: TGTGCCAGCAGTCCGAGACAGGGGTACTACGAGCAGTACTTC.

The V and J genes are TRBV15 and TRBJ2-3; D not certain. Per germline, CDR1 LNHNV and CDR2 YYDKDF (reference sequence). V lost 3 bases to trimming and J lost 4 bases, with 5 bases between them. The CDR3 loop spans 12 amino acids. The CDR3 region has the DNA TGTGCCACCAGCAGGAGCCCAGATACGCAGTATTTT. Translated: CATSRSPDTQYF.

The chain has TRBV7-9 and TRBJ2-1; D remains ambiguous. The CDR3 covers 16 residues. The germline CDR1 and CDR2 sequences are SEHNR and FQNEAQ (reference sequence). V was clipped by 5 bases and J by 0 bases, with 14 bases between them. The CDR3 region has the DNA TGTGCCAGCAGCCCAGGTCAAAGTAGCTCCTACAATGAGCAGTTCTTC. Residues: CASSPGQSSSYNEQFF. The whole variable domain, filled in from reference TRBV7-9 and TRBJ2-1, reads DTGVSQNPRHKITKRGQNVTFRCDPISEHNRLYWYRQTLGQGPEFLTYFQNEAQLEKSRLLSDRFSAERPKGSFSTLEIQRTEQGDSAMYLCASSPGQSSSYNEQFFGPGTRLTVL.

CDR3 loop: CASSLGAQPNEKLFF. Here the CDR3 DNA reads TGTGCCAGCAGCTTAGGGGCACAGCCTAATGAAAAACTGTTTTTT. The chain couples TRBV11-2 to TRBJ1-4; no reliable D call. The CDR3 runs 15 residues. The germline CDR1 and CDR2 sequences are SGHAT and FQNNGV. Trimming took off 1 base at V and 3 bases at J, with 9 bases between the two ends. Variable domain in full (rest from reference TRBV11-2 and TRBJ1-4): EAGVAQSPRYKIIEKRQSVAFWCNPISGHATLYWYQQILGQGPKLLIQFQNNGVVDDSQLPKDRFSAERLKGVDSTLKIQPAKLEDSAVYLCASSLGAQPNEKLFFGSGTQLSVL.

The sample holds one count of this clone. This chain's CDR3 is CASRQGPSNQPQHF. The CDR3 coding sequence is TGTGCCAGCAGGCAGGGTCCAAGCAATCAGCCCCAGCATTTT. The rearrangement links TRBV6-5 to TRBJ1-5; D might be TRBD1 (5 bases). This CDR3 is built from 14 residues. Between the trimmed V and J ends, which lost 6 bases and 1 base, there was a span of 10 bases. CDR1 is MNHEY and CDR2 is SVGAGI in the germline V gene.

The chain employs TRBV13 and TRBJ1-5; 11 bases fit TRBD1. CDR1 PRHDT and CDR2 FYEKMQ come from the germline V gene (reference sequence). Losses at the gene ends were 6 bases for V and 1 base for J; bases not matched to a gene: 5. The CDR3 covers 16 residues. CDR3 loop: CASSRRDRGSNQPQHF. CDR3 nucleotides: TGTGCCAGCAGTCGCCGGGACAGGGGGAGCAATCAGCCCCAGCATTTT.

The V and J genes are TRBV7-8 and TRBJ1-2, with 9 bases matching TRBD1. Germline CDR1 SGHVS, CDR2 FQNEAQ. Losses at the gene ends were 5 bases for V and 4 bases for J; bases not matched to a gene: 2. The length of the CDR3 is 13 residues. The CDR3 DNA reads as TGTGCCAGCAGCCCGACAGGGGGCTATGGCTACACCTTC. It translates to CASSPTGGYGYTF.

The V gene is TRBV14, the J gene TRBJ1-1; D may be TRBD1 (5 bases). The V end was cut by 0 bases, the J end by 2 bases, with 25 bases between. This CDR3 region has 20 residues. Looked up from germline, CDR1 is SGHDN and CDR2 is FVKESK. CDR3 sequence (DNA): TGTGCCAGCAGCCAAGATCAGTGGGCGCAGGGTCTTTACGGCAACACTGAAGCTTTCTTT. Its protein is CASSQDQWAQGLYGNTEAFF.

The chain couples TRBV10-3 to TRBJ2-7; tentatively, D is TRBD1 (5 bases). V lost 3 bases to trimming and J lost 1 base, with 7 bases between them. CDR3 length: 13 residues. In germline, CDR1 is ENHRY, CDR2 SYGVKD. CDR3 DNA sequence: TGTGCCATCAGTGAAGGGGTGTCCTACGAGCAGTACTTC. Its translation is CAISEGVSYEQYF.

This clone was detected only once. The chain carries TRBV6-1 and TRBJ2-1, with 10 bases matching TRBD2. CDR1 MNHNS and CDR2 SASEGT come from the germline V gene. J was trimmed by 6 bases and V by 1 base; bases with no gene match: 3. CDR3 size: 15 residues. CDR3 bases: TGTGCCAGCAGTGAAGGGACTAGCGGTCTCAATGAGCAGTTCTTC. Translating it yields CASSEGTSGLNEQFF.

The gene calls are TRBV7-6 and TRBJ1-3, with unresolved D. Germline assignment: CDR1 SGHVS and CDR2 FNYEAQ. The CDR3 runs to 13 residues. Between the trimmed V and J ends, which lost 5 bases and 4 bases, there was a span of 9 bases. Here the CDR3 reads CASSPLAGNTIYF. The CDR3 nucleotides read TGTGCCAGCAGCCCGTTAGCCGGAAACACCATATATTTT.

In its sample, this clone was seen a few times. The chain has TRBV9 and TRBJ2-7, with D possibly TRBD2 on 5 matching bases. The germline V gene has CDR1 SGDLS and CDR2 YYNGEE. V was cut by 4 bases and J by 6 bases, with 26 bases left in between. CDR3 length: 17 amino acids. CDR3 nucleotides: TGTGCCAGCAGCCGAGAGCCCTGGACTGTGTCTGGAGCCGAGCAGTACTTC. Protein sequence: CASSREPWTVSGAEQYF.

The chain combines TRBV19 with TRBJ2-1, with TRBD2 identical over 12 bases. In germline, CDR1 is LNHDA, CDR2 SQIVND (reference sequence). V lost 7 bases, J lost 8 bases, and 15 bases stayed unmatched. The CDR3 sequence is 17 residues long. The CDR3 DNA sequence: TGTGCCAGTATCGATAGACAGACTAGCGGGAGTCTGCATGAGCAGTTCTTC. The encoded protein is CASIDRQTSGSLHEQFF.

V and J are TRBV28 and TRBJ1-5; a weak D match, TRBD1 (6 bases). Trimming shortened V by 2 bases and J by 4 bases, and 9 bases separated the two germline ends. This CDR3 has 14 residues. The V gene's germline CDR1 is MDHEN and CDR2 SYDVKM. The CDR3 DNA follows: TGTGCCAGCAGTTTACGGGGGGCGAATCAGCCCCAGCATTTT. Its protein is CASSLRGANQPQHF. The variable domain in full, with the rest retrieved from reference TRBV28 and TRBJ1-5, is DVKVTQSSRYLVKRTGEKVFLECVQDMDHENMFWYRQDPGLGLRLIYFSYDVKMKEKGDIPEGYSVSREKKERFSLILESASTNQTSMYLCASSLRGANQPQHFGDGTRLSIL.

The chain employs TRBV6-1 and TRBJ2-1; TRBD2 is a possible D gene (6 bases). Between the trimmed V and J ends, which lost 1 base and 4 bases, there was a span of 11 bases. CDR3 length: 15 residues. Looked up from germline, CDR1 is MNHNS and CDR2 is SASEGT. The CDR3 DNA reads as TGTGCCAGCAGTGAAGAGAGCGGGTGGTACAATGAGCAGTTCTTC. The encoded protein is CASSEESGWYNEQFF.